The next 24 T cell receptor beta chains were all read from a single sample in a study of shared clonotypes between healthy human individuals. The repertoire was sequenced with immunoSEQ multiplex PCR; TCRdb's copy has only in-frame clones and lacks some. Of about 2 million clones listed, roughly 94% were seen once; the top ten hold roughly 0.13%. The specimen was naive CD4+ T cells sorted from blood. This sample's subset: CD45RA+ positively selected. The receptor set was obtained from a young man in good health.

CDR3 sequence: CASSEDPKGLYEQYF. The CDR3 nucleotides are TGTGCCAGCAGTGAAGATCCTAAAGGGTTATACGAGCAGTACTTC. This sequence joins TRBV6-1 and TRBJ2-7; D gene unclear. The CDR3 contains 15 residues. Per the germline V gene, CDR1 is MNHNS and CDR2 is SASEGT. The V end lost 1 base, the J end lost 4 bases, and 14 bases lay between the germline ends.

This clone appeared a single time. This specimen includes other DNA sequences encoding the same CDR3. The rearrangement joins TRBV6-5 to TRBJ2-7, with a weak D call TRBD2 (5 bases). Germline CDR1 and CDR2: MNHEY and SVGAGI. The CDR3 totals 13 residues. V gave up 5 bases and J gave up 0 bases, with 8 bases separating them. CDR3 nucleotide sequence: TGTGCCAGCAGTCGGAGGAGCTCCTACGAGCAGTACTTC. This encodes CASSRRSSYEQYF.

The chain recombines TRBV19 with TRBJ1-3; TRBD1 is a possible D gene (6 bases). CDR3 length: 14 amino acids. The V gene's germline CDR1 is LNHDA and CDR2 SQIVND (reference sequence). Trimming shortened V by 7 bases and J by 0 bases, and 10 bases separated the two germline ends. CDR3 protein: CASTPGVSGNTIYF. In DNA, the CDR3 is TGTGCCAGTACCCCAGGGGTCTCTGGAAACACCATATATTTT.

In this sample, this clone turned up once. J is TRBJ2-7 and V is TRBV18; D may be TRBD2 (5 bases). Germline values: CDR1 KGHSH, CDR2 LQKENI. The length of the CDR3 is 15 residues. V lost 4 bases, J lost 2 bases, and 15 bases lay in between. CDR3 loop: CASSQGGGGAYEQYF. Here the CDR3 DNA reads TGTGCCAGCTCACAAGGAGGCGGAGGAGCCTACGAGCAGTACTTC.

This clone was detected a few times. This CDR3 is CASSKVKKCRGFNSPLHF. Written as DNA, the CDR3 is TGTGCCAGCAGCAAAGTAAAAAAGTGCAGGGGCTTTAATTCACCCCTCCACTTT. The genes are TRBV21-1 and TRBJ1-6; TRBD1, the D gene given by the table, was not confirmed from the DNA. TRBV21-1 constitutes a pseudogene. The length of the CDR3 is 18 residues.

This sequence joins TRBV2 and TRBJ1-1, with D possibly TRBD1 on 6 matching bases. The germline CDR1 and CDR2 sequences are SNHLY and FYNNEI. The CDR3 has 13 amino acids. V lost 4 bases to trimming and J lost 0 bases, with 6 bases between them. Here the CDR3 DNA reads TGTGCCAGCAGTGCAGGGGTGAACACTGAAGCTTTCTTT. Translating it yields CASSAGVNTEAFF. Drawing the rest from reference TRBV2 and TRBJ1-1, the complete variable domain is EPEVTQTPSHQVTQMGQEVILRCVPISNHLYFYWYRQILGQKVEFLVSFYNNEISEKSEIFDDQFSVERPDGSNFTLKIRSTKLEDSAMYFCASSAGVNTEAFFGQGTRLTVV.

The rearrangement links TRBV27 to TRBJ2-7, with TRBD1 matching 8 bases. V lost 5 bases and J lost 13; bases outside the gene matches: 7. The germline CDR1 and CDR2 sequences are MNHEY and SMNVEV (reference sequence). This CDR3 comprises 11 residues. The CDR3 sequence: CASSLQGALYF. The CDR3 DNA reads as TGTGCCAGCAGTCTCCAGGGGGCCCTCTACTTC.

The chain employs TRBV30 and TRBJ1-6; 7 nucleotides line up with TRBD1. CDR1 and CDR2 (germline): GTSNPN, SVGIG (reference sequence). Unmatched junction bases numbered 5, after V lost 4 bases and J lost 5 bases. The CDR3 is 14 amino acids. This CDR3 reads CAWTRDSDNSPLHF. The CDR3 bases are TGTGCCTGGACTCGGGACAGTGATAATTCACCCCTCCACTTT.

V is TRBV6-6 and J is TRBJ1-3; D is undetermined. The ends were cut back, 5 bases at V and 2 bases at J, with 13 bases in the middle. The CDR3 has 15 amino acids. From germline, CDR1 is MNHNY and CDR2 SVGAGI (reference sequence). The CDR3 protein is CASSPGGVAGNTIYF. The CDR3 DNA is TGTGCCAGCAGTCCCGGCGGGGTAGCTGGAAACACCATATATTTT.

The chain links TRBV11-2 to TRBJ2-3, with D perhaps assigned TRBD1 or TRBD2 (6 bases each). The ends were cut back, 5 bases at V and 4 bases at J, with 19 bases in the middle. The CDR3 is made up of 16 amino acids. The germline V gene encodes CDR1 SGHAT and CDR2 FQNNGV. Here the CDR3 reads CASSQLGGQMADTQYF. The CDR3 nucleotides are TGTGCCAGCAGCCAACTTGGGGGGCAGATGGCAGATACGCAGTATTTT.

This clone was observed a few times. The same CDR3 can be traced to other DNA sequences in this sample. Here the CDR3 DNA reads TGCGCCAGCAGCTTCTCAGGGGAAGAGACCCAGTACTTC. Translated: CASSFSGEETQYF. This chain links TRBV5-1 with TRBJ2-5; TRBD1 is a possible D gene (6 bases). CDR3 length: 13 amino acids. V was clipped by 2 bases and J by 3 bases, with 8 bases between them. CDR1 is SGHRS, CDR2 YFSETQ, per germline.

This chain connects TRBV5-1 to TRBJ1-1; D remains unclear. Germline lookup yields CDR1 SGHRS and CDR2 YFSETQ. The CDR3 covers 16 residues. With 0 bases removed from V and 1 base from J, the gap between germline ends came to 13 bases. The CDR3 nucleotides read TGCGCCAGCAGCTTGGCCGGACCCCGGGAGAACACTGAAGCTTTCTTT. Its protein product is CASSLAGPRENTEAFF.

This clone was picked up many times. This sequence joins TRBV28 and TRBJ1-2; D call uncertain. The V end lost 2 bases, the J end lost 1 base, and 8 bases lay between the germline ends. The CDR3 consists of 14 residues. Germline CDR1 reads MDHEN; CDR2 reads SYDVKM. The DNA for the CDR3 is TGTGCCAGCAGTTTAAGTCTCCTTAACTATGGCTACACCTTC. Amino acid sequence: CASSLSLLNYGYTF.

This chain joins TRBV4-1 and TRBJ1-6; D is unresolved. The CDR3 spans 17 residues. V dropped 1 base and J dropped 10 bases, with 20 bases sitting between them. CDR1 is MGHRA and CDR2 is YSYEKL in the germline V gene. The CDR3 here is CASSQGPLEAAKSPLHF. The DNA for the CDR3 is TGCGCCAGCAGCCAAGGACCCCTGGAGGCAGCAAAATCACCCCTCCACTTT.

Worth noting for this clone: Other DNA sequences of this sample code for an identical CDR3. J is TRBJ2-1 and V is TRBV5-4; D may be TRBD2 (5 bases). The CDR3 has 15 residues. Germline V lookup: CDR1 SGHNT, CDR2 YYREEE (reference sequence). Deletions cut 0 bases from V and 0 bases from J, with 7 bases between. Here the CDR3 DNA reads TGTGCCAGCAGCTTGGAAGGAGGCTCCTACAATGAGCAGTTCTTC. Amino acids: CASSLEGGSYNEQFF.

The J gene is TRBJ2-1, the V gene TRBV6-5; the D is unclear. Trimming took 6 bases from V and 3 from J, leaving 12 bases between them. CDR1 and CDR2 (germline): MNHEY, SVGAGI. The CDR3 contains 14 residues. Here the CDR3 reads CASRPVTIYNEQFF. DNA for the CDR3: TGTGCCAGCAGACCGGTGACAATCTACAATGAGCAGTTCTTC.

The CDR3 region is CASSHSRGRANTEAFF. Here the CDR3 DNA reads TGCGCCAGCAGCCACTCGCGGGGACGGGCAAACACTGAAGCTTTCTTT. The chain employs TRBV4-1 and TRBJ1-1, with D tentatively TRBD1 (5 bases). Germline V lookup: CDR1 MGHRA, CDR2 YSYEKL. The CDR3 length is 16 residues. Trimming removed 3 bases at V and 2 bases at J, with 16 bases between.

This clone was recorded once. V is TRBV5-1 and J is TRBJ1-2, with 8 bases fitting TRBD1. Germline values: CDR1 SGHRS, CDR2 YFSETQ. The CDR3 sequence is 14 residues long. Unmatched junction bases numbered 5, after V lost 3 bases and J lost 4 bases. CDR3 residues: CASSSEGQVYGYTF. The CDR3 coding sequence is TGCGCCAGCAGCTCGGAGGGACAGGTCTATGGCTACACCTTC.

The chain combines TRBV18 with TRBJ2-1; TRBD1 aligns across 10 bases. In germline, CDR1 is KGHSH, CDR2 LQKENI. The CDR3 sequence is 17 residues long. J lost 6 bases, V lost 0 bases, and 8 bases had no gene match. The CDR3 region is CASSPPFGQGVPNEQFF. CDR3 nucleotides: TGTGCCAGCTCACCACCGTTCGGACAGGGGGTACCCAATGAGCAGTTCTTC. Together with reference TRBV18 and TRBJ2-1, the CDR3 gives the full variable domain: NAGVMQNPRHLVRRRGQEARLRCSPMKGHSHVYWYRQLPEEGLKFMVYLQKENIIDESGMPKERFSAEFPKEGPSILRIQQVVRGDSAAYFCASSPPFGQGVPNEQFFGPGTRLTVL.

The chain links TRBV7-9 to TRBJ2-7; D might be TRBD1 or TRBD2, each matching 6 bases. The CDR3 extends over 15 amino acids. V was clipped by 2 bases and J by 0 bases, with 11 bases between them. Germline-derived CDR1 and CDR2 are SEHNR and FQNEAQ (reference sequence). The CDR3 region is CASSLRGVHSYEQYF. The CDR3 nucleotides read TGTGCCAGCAGCTTAAGGGGGGTTCACTCCTACGAGCAGTACTTC. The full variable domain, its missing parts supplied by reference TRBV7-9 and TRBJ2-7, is DTGVSQNPRHKITKRGQNVTFRCDPISEHNRLYWYRQTLGQGPEFLTYFQNEAQLEKSRLLSDRFSAERPKGSFSTLEIQRTEQGDSAMYLCASSLRGVHSYEQYFGPGTRLTVT.

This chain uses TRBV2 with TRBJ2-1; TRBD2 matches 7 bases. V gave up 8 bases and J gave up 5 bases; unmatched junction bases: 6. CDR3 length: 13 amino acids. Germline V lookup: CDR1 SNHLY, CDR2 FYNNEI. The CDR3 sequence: CASETSRNNEQFF. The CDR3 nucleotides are TGTGCCAGCGAGACTAGCCGAAACAATGAGCAGTTCTTC.

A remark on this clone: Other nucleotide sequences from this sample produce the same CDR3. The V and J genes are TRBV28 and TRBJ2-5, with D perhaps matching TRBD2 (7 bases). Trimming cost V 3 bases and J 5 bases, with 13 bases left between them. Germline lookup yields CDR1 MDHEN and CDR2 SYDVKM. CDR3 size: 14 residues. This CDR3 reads CASSLGGARETQYF. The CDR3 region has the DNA TGTGCCAGCAGTTTGGGGGGGGCACGGGAGACCCAGTACTTC. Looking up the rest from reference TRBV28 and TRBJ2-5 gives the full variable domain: DVKVTQSSRYLVKRTGEKVFLECVQDMDHENMFWYRQDPGLGLRLIYFSYDVKMKEKGDIPEGYSVSREKKERFSLILESASTNQTSMYLCASSLGGARETQYFGPGTRLLVL.

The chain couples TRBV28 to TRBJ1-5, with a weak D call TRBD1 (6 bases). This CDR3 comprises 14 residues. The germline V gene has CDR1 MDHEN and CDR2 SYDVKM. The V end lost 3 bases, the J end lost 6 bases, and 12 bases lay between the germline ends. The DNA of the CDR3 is TGTGCCAGCAGTTTCGAACAGGGACGTCAGCCCCAGCATTTT. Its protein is CASSFEQGRQPQHF.

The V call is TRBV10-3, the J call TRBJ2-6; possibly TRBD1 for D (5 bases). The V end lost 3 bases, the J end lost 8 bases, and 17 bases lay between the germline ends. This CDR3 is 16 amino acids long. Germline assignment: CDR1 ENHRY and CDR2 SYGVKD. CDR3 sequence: CAISDGIRGRTNVLTF. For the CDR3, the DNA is TGTGCCATCAGTGATGGGATTAGGGGTCGAACCAACGTCCTGACTTTC.